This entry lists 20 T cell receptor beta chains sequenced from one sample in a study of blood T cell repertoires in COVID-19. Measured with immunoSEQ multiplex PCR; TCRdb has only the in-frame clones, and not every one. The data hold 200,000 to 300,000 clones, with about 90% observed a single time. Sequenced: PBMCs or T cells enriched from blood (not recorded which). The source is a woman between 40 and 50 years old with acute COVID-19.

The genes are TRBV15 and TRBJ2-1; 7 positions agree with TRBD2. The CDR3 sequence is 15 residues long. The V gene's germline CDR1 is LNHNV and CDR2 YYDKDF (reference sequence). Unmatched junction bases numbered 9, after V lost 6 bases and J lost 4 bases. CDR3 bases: TGTGCCACCAGGGTGGCTAGCGGAGTATACAATGAGCAGTTCTTC. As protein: CATRVASGVYNEQFF.

The CDR3 spells CASSQVASSYEQYF. The CDR3 DNA reads as TGCGCCAGCAGCCAAGTTGCGAGCTCCTACGAGCAGTACTTC. The chain carries TRBV4-1 and TRBJ2-7; D is uncertain. The CDR3 is 14 amino acids. The V end lost 1 base, the J end lost 0 bases, and 7 bases lay between the germline ends. Germline V gene sequence: CDR1 MGHRA, CDR2 YSYEKL.

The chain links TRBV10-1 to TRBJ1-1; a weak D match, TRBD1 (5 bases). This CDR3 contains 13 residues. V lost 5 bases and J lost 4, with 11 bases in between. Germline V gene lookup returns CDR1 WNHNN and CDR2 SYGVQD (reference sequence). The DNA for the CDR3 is TGCGCCAGCAGTAGCGCGGGGGGCACTGAAGCTTTCTTT. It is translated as CASSSAGGTEAFF.

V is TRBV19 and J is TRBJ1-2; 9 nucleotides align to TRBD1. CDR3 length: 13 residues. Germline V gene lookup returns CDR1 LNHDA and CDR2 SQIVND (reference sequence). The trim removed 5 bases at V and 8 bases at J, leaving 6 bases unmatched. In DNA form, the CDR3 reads TGTGCCAGTAGTCCCGGGACAGGGAGCGGCTACACCTTC. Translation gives CASSPGTGSGYTF.

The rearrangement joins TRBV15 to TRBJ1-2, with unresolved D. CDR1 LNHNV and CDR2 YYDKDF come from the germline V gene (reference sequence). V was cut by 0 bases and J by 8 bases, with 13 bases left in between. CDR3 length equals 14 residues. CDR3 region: CATSRDLRAGGYTF. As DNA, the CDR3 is TGTGCCACCAGCAGAGATTTGCGGGCGGGCGGCTACACCTTC.

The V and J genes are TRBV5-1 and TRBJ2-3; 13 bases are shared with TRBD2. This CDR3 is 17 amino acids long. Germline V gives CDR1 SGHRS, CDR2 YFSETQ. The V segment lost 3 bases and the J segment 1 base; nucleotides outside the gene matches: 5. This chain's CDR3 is CASSSGLAGEGTDTQYF. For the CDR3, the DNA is TGCGCCAGCAGCTCAGGACTAGCGGGAGAGGGCACAGATACGCAGTATTTT.

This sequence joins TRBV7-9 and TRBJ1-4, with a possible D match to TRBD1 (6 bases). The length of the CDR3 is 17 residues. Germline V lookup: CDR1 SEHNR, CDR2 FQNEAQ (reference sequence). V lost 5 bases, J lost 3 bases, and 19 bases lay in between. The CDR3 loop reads CASSQDRSFGSNEKLFF. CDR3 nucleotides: TGTGCCAGCAGCCAGGACAGATCGTTCGGTTCTAATGAAAAACTGTTTTTT.

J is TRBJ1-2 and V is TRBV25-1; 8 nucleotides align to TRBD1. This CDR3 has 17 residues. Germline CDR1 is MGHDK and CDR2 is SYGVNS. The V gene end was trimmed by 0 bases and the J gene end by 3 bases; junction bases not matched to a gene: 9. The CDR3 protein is CASSEYNTGGGDYGYTF. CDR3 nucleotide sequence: TGTGCCAGCAGTGAATATAATACAGGGGGGGGCGACTATGGCTACACCTTC.

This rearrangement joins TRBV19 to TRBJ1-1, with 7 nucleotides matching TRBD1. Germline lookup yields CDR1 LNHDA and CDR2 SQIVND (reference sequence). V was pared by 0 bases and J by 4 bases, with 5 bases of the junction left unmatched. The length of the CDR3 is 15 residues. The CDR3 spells CASSIDLAGGTEAFF. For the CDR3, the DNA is TGTGCCAGTAGTATAGATCTGGCAGGGGGCACTGAAGCTTTCTTT.

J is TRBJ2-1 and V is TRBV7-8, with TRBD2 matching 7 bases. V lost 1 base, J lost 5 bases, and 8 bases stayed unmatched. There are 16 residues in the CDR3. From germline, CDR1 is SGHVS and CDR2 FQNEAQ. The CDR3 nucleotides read TGTGCCAGCAGCTTAGGTGGCGGGAGTCTCAACAATGAGCAGTTCTTC. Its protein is CASSLGGGSLNNEQFF.

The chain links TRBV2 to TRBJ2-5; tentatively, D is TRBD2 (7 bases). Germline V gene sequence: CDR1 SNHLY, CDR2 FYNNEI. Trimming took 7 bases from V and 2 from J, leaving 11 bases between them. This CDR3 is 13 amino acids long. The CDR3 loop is CASNGGRQETQYF. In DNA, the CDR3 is TGTGCCAGCAACGGGGGGCGTCAAGAGACCCAGTACTTC.

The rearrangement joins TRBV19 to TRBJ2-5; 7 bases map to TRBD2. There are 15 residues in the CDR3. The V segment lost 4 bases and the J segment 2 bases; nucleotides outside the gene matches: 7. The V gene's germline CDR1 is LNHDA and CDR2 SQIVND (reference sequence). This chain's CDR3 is CASSTGGLLQETQYF. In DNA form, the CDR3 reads TGTGCCAGTAGTACTGGGGGACTATTACAAGAGACCCAGTACTTC. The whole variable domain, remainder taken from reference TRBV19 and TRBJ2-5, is DGGITQSPKYLFRKEGQNVTLSCEQNLNHDAMYWYRQDPGQGLRLIYYSQIVNDFQKGDIAEGYSVSREKKESFPLTVTSAQKNPTAFYLCASSTGGLLQETQYFGPGTRLLVL.

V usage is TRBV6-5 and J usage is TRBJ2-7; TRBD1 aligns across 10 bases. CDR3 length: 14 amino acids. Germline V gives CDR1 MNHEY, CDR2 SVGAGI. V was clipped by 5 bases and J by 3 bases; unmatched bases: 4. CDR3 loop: CASSRDRGSYEQYF. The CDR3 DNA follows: TGTGCCAGCAGTAGGGACAGGGGAAGCTACGAGCAGTACTTC.

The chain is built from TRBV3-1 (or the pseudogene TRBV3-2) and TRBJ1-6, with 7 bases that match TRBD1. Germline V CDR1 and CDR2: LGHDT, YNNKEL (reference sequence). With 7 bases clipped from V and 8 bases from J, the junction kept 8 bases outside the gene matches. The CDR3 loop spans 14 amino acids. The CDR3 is CASTMTGSDSPLHF. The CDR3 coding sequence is TGTGCCAGCACCATGACAGGGTCTGATTCACCCCTCCACTTT.

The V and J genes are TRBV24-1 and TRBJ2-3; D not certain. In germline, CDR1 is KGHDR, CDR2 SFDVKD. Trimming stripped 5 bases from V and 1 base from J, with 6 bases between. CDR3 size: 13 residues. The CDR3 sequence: CATSVSGTDTQYF. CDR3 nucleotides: TGTGCCACCAGTGTTTCAGGCACAGATACGCAGTATTTT.

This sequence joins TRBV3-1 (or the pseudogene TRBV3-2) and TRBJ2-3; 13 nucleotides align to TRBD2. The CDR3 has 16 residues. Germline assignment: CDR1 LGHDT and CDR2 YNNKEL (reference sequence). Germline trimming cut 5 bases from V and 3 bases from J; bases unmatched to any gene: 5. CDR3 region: CASSTTSGRLTDTQYF. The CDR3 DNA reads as TGTGCCAGCAGCACGACTAGCGGGAGGTTGACAGATACGCAGTATTTT.

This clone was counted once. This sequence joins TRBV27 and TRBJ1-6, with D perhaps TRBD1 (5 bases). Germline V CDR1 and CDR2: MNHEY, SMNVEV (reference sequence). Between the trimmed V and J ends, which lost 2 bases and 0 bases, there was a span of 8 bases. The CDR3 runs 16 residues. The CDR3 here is CASSLQGGSYNSPLHF. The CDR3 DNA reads TGTGCCAGCAGTTTACAGGGAGGCTCCTATAATTCACCCCTCCACTTT.

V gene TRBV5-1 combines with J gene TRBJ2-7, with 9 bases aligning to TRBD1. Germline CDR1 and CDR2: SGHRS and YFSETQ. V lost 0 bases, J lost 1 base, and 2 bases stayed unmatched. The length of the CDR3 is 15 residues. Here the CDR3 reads CASSLAGTGSYEQYF. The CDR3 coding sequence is TGCGCCAGCAGCTTGGCCGGGACAGGGTCCTACGAGCAGTACTTC.

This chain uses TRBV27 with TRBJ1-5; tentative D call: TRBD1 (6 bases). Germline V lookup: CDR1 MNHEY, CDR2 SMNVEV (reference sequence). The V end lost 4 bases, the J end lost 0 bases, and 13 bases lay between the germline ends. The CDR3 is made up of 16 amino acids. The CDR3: CASSYLGGNSNQPQHF. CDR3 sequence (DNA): TGTGCCAGCAGTTACTTAGGGGGAAATAGCAATCAGCCCCAGCATTTT.

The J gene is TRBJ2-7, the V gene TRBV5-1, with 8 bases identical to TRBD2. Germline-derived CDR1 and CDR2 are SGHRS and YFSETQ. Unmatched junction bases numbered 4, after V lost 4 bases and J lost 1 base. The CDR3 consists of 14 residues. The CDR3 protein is CASSRTSISYEQYF. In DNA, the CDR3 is TGCGCCAGCAGCCGGACTAGCATATCCTACGAGCAGTACTTC.